Listed below are T cell receptor beta chains from one sample, sequenced in a study of blood T cells in healthy people across ages. TCRdb passed the 5' RACE reads through MiXCR, listing each CDR3 protein once. The sample carries around 800,000 distinct CDR3 sequences, around 45% recorded once. Sequenced input: blood. These TCRs come from an elderly man in good health. The CDR3 runs from the conserved cysteine through the conserved F or W. D genes are given only for firm matches. Where a row states a size, it is once, few, many or the class of an expanded clone; other rows omit it.

J | D | V | size | CDR3 | DNA
TRBJ1-5 | - | TRBV20-1 | - | CSARKGGRVSEPQHF | TGCAGTGCTAGAAAGGGTGGGAGGGTCTCGGAGCCCCAGCATTTT
TRBJ2-1 | - | TRBV9 | few | CASSVATADEQFF | TGTGCCAGCAGCGTAGCTACGGCAGATGAGCAGTTCTTC
TRBJ2-7 | TRBD2 | TRBV12-3/TRBV12-4 | - | CASSPLSGSLDEQYF | TGTGCCAGCAGCCCTCTGAGCGGGAGTCTAGACGAGCAGTACTTC
TRBJ2-1 | TRBD2 | TRBV7-3 | few | CASSTLAGVGNEQFF | TGTGCCAGCAGCACACTAGCGGGAGTGGGAAATGAGCAGTTCTTC
TRBJ2-3 | TRBD2 | TRBV20-1 | few | CSAGTSGSDTDTQYF | TGCAGTGCTGGGACTAGCGGGAGTGATACAGATACGCAGTATTTT
TRBJ2-5 | - | TRBV7-2 | - | CASSWRGRETQYF | TGTGCCAGCAGCTGGAGAGGGAGGGAGACCCAGTACTTC
TRBJ2-3 | - | TRBV7-2 | - | CASYGDTQYF | TGTGCCAGCTACGGGGATACGCAGTATTTT
TRBJ2-3 | - | TRBV4-3 | - | CASSQVLGDRTDTQYF | TGCGCCAGCAGCCAAGTTCTGGGGGATAGGACAGATACGCAGTATTTT
TRBJ2-2 | TRBD2 | TRBV4-2 | - | CASSQEGLATFVGELFF | TGTGCCAGCAGCCAAGAGGGACTAGCTACGTTCGTCGGGGAGCTGTTTTTT
TRBJ2-1 | - | TRBV2 | - | CASKLGPADYEQFF | TGTGCCAGCAAGTTAGGGCCAGCTGACTATGAGCAGTTCTTC
TRBJ1-4 | - | TRBV28 | few | CASSLSDSFNEKLFF | TGTGCCAGCAGTTTAAGCGACAGCTTCAATGAAAAACTGTTTTTT
TRBJ2-1 | TRBD2 | TRBV24-1 | - | CATSDPGLAYNEQFF | TGTGCCACCAGTGATCCGGGACTAGCATACAATGAGCAGTTCTTC
TRBJ2-7 | - | TRBV9 | once | CASSVGTEQYF | TGTGCCAGCAGCGTAGGCACCGAGCAGTACTTC
TRBJ1-2 | - | TRBV7-2 | - | CASSLSIPRVRIQGYTF | TGTGCCAGCAGCTTAAGTATCCCCCGGGTCCGAATTCAAGGCTACACCTTC
TRBJ2-7 | - | TRBV5-1 | - | CASRPNTNEGYEQYF | TGCGCCAGCCGGCCGAATACGAACGAGGGTTACGAGCAGTACTTC
TRBJ2-1 | TRBD2 | TRBV28 | few | CASTPGTSGTYNEQFF | TGTGCCAGCACCCCCGGGACTAGCGGCACCTACAATGAGCAGTTCTTC
TRBJ1-2 | - | TRBV28 | - | CASSFLRLEGYTF | TGTGCCAGCAGTTTTTTAAGGCTGGAGGGCTACACCTTC
TRBJ2-1 | - | TRBV3-1 | few | CASSQGGGGNEQFF | TGTGCCAGCAGCCAAGGCGGAGGCGGAAATGAGCAGTTCTTC
TRBJ2-5 | TRBD2 | TRBV9 | few | CASSVELAGDQETQYF | TGTGCCAGCAGCGTAGAACTAGCGGGGGACCAAGAGACCCAGTACTTC
TRBJ2-3 | - | TRBV12-3/TRBV12-4 | many | CASSYTDTQYF | TGTGCCAGCAGTTACACAGATACGCAGTATTTT